This T cell receptor (beta chain) was captured by sequencing in a study of cytomegalovirus exposure and HLA in healthy donors. Broader study findings: TCR clusters originating in the first cohort tended to co-occur in the roughly 120 validation repertoires, according to a later analysis. Reports showed the classifier diagnosing cytomegalovirus status with high specificity and sensitivity.

Data came from immunoSEQ multiplex PCR; TCRdb stores just in-frame clones and leaves some out. Of roughly 200,000 clones listed, approximately 83% are singletons. The V end lost 4 bases, the J end lost 7 bases, and 14 bases lay between the germline ends. Germline lookup yields CDR1 SGHTA and CDR2 FQGTGA. The CDR3 is 13 amino acids. The donors were part of the 120-subject validation cohort, which stood apart from the roughly 670-subject first cohort. Comments on this clone: Its antigen is currently unknown.

The sequenced sample was PBMCs. V gene TRBV7-3 combines with J gene TRBJ2-7; a weak D match, TRBD1 (7 bases). The TCR was taken from a woman under 30 in good health and CMV-seropositive. The CDR3 is CASSSPTGREQYF. CDR3 nucleotides: TGTGCCAGCAGCTCCCCGACAGGGAGGGAGCAGTACTTC.